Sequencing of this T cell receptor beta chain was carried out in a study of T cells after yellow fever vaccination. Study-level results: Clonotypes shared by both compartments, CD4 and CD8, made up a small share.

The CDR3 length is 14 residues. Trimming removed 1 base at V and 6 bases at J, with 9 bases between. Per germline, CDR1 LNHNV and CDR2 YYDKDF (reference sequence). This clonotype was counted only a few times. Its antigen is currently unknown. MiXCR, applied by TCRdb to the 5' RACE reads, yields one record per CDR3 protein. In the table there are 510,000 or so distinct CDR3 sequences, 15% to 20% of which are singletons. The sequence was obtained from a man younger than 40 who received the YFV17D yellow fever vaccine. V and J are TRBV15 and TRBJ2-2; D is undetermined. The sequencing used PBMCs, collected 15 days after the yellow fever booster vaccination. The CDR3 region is CATSRGEEAGELFF. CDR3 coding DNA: TGTGCCACCAGCAGAGGAGAGGAAGCCGGGGAGCTGTTTTTT.